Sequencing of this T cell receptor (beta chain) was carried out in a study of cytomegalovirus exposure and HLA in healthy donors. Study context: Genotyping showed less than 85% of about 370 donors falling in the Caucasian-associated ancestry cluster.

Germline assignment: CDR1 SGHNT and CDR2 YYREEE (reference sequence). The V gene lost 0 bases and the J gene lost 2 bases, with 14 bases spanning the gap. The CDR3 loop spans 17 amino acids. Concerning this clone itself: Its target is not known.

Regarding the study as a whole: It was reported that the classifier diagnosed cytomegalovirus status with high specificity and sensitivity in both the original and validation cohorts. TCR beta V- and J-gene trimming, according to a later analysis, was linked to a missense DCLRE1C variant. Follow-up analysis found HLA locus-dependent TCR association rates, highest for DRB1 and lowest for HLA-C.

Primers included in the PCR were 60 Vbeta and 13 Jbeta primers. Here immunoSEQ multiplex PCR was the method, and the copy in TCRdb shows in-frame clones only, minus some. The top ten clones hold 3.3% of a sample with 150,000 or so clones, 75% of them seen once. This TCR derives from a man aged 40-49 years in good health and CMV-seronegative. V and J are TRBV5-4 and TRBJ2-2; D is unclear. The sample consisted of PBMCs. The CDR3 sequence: CASSLAPGRRNTGELFF. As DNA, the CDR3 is TGTGCCAGCAGCTTGGCCCCCGGCAGGCGAAACACCGGGGAGCTGTTTTTT.